One sample yielded the 22 T cell receptor beta chains listed below, sequenced in a study of blood T cell repertoires in COVID-19 (dated by TCRdb to between 2020 and 2021). The library was produced with the immunoSEQ multiplex PCR assay. TCRdb stores this immuneACCESS table with in-frame sequences only. Part of the clones is absent; in the studies checked, under half of the shortfall reflects unresolved V genes, and no reason is known for the rest. Recorded for this sample are 100,000 to 150,000 clones; 85% to 90% of them occurred a single time. The ten biggest clones cover 27% of the sample. Sequenced input: peripheral blood. The receptor set was obtained from a woman older than 75 with acute or convalescent COVID-19.

V is TRBV7-7 and J is TRBJ1-4; no clear D gene. Trimming cost V 8 bases and J 8 bases, with 15 bases left between them. Germline CDR1 SSHAT, CDR2 FNYEAQ (reference sequence). CDR3 length: 13 amino acids. The chain's CDR3 is CASSRALSEKLFF. The CDR3 DNA reads as TGTGCCAGCTCGAGGGCCTTGAGCGAAAAACTGTTTTTT.

The chain uses TRBV2 and TRBJ1-4; 7 bases fit TRBD1. With V trimmed by 5 bases and J by 0 bases, 12 bases remained unmatched. CDR3 length: 18 residues. Germline lookup yields CDR1 SNHLY and CDR2 FYNNEI. CDR3 amino acids: CASSSFPGQRSTNEKLFF. The CDR3 DNA follows: TGTGCCAGCAGTTCTTTTCCGGGACAGCGCTCAACTAATGAAAAACTGTTTTTT.

This chain connects TRBV18 to TRBJ2-1, with 9 nucleotides matching TRBD2. The trim removed 1 base at V and 1 base at J, leaving 5 bases unmatched. The CDR3 has 17 residues. CDR1 is KGHSH, CDR2 LQKENI, per germline. CDR3 nucleotide sequence: TGTGCCAGCTCACCACTAAGCGGGGGGACATCCTACAATGAGCAGTTCTTC. Translation gives CASSPLSGGTSYNEQFF. The full variable domain, in which reference TRBV18 and TRBJ2-1 provide the parts outside the CDR3, is NAGVMQNPRHLVRRRGQEARLRCSPMKGHSHVYWYRQLPEEGLKFMVYLQKENIIDESGMPKERFSAEFPKEGPSILRIQQVVRGDSAAYFCASSPLSGGTSYNEQFFGPGTRLTVL.

The J gene is TRBJ2-1, the V gene TRBV24-1; 10 bases map to TRBD1. Germline CDR1 and CDR2: KGHDR and SFDVKD. This CDR3 has 17 amino acids. J was trimmed by 2 bases and V by 2 bases; bases with no gene match: 5. CDR3 in DNA: TGTGCCACCAGTGATTCGCGGACAGGGGGGACCTACAATGAGCAGTTCTTC. Protein: CATSDSRTGGTYNEQFF.

The chain carries TRBV10-3 and TRBJ2-2; perhaps TRBD1 as D (6 bases). This CDR3 comprises 13 residues. Germline CDR1 and CDR2: ENHRY and SYGVKD. V was pared by 6 bases and J by 6 bases, with 11 bases between. This chain's CDR3 is CAISFTGPGELFF. The DNA for the CDR3 is TGTGCCATCAGCTTTACAGGGCCCGGGGAGCTGTTTTTT.

The CDR3 nucleotides read TGTGCCACCAGTAACCCAGGGTTTATGGGAACTAATGAAAAACTGTTTTTT. This encodes CATSNPGFMGTNEKLFF. The chain is built from TRBV15 and TRBJ1-4; D may be TRBD1 (5 bases). This CDR3 spans 17 amino acids. The V gene's germline CDR1 is LNHNV and CDR2 YYDKDF (reference sequence). The ends were cut back, 6 bases at V and 1 base at J, with 18 bases in the middle.

The V call is TRBV19, the J call TRBJ1-1; tentatively, D is TRBD1 (5 bases). The germline V gene has CDR1 LNHDA and CDR2 SQIVND (reference sequence). V lost 1 base, J lost 6 bases, and 15 bases lay in between. This CDR3 is built from 15 residues. CDR3 sequence: CASSIGPRVIAEAFF. CDR3 nucleotides: TGTGCCAGTAGTATAGGGCCCAGGGTAATTGCTGAAGCTTTCTTT.

This clone has a single count. V usage is TRBV19 and J usage is TRBJ1-2; perhaps TRBD1 as D (5 bases). From germline, CDR1 is LNHDA and CDR2 SQIVND (reference sequence). This CDR3 spans 13 amino acids. V was pared by 4 bases and J by 7 bases, with 13 bases between. The CDR3 loop is CASSNSGKGGYTF. DNA for the CDR3: TGTGCCAGTAGTAACTCAGGGAAGGGTGGCTACACCTTC. Combining the CDR3 with reference TRBV19 and TRBJ1-2 gives the whole variable domain DGGITQSPKYLFRKEGQNVTLSCEQNLNHDAMYWYRQDPGQGLRLIYYSQIVNDFQKGDIAEGYSVSREKKESFPLTVTSAQKNPTAFYLCASSNSGKGGYTFGSGTRLTVV.

This clone was recorded a few times. Other DNA sequences in this specimen translate into the identical CDR3. The J gene is TRBJ2-7, the V gene TRBV2, with 8 bases that match TRBD1. The germline V gene has CDR1 SNHLY and CDR2 FYNNEI. Losses at the gene ends were 4 bases for V and 3 bases for J; bases not matched to a gene: 2. The CDR3 is made up of 13 amino acids. The CDR3 DNA follows: TGTGCCAGCAGTGGGACAGGGAGCTACGAGCAGTACGTC. It codes for CASSGTGSYEQYV.

This sequence joins TRBV7-2 and TRBJ2-3, with 9 bases that match TRBD1. The CDR3 is 14 amino acids. V was clipped by 5 bases and J by 3 bases; unmatched bases: 3. Germline-derived CDR1 and CDR2 are SGHTA and FQGNSA. Written as DNA, the CDR3 is TGTGCCAGCAGCCGGGACAGGGAGACAGATACGCAGTATTTT. As protein: CASSRDRETDTQYF.

The chain carries TRBV19 and TRBJ1-1; unclear D gene. CDR1 LNHDA and CDR2 SQIVND come from the germline V gene (reference sequence). There are 14 residues in the CDR3. The V end lost 1 base, the J end lost 1 base, and 7 bases lay between the germline ends. The CDR3 nucleotides read TGTGCCAGTAGTATAGGACAAACGAACACTGAAGCTTTCTTT. Protein: CASSIGQTNTEAFF.

The rearrangement uses TRBV6-5 and TRBJ1-3; no clear D. This CDR3 contains 14 residues. Germline CDR1 MNHEY, CDR2 SVGAGI. Trimming pared 2 bases from V and 1 base from J, leaving 6 bases between. The CDR3 region is CASSYMSSGNTIYF. Written as DNA, the CDR3 is TGTGCCAGCAGTTACATGTCGTCTGGAAACACCATATATTTT.

The genes are TRBV6-4 and TRBJ2-1; D remains ambiguous. Per the germline V gene, CDR1 is MRHNA and CDR2 is SNTAGT. This CDR3 comprises 13 residues. V was shortened by 0 bases and J by 8 bases, with 8 bases between the two germline ends. The CDR3 here is CASSDSFGDEQFF. CDR3 sequence (DNA): TGTGCCAGCAGTGACTCGTTTGGAGATGAGCAGTTCTTC.

The chain combines TRBV7-7 with TRBJ2-1; TRBD1 might be the D (6 bases). The V gene lost 5 bases and the J gene lost 0 bases, with 11 bases spanning the gap. CDR1 and CDR2 from the germline V gene are SSHAT and FNYEAQ (reference sequence). The CDR3 runs 15 residues. In DNA, the CDR3 is TGTGCCAGCAGCCCCGGGACATACTCCTACAATGAGCAGTTCTTC. Protein product: CASSPGTYSYNEQFF.

The V and J genes are TRBV4-1 and TRBJ2-2; 10 bases are a match to TRBD1. The germline CDR1 and CDR2 sequences are MGHRA and YSYEKL. CDR3 length equals 17 residues. V shed 0 bases, J shed 3 bases, and the junction held 4 bases outside the gene matches. In nucleotides, the CDR3 is TGCGCCAGCAGCCAAGAATTCGGGACAGGGGACACCGGGGAGCTGTTTTTT. Protein product: CASSQEFGTGDTGELFF.

The chain combines TRBV6-6 with TRBJ1-4, with D possibly being TRBD1 (6 bases). The V gene's germline CDR1 is MNHNY and CDR2 SVGAGI (reference sequence). V was trimmed by 0 bases and J by 8 bases, leaving 10 bases between them. The CDR3 loop spans 14 amino acids. The CDR3 region has the DNA TGTGCCAGCAGTTACTCACGGGGGGGCGAAAAACTGTTTTTT. Residues: CASSYSRGGEKLFF.

The CDR3 protein is CASSSTGKPPSSYNEQFF. For the CDR3, the DNA is TGTGCCAGCAGTTCCACCGGGAAGCCCCCGAGCTCCTACAATGAGCAGTTCTTC. The chain carries TRBV28 and TRBJ2-1; D is perhaps TRBD2 (5 bases). Trimming stripped 4 bases from V and 0 bases from J, with 19 bases between. Germline CDR1 is MDHEN and CDR2 is SYDVKM. CDR3 length: 18 residues.

The CDR3 DNA is TGTGCCAGCAGAAATGGACAGGGCAATCAGCCCCAGCATTTT. Protein product: CASRNGQGNQPQHF. The chain carries TRBV6-5 and TRBJ1-5; the match to TRBD1 covers 7 bases. This CDR3 has 14 residues. V was pared by 6 bases and J by 2 bases, with 4 bases of the junction left unmatched. CDR1 is MNHEY, CDR2 SVGAGI, per germline.

The rearrangement joins TRBV6-6 to TRBJ1-5; TRBD1 might be the D (5 bases). V was trimmed by 2 bases and J by 7 bases, leaving 15 bases between them. Per the germline V gene, CDR1 is MNHNY and CDR2 is SVGAGI (reference sequence). The CDR3 sequence is 15 residues long. Here the CDR3 DNA reads TGTGCCAGCAGTTACGCCCCCGGGGGAGGGCAGCCCCAGCATTTT. Its translation: CASSYAPGGGQPQHF.

V and J are TRBV28 and TRBJ2-5; 7 nucleotides agree with TRBD2. Germline CDR1 reads MDHEN; CDR2 reads SYDVKM. This CDR3 is 15 amino acids long. Trimming took 4 bases from V and 2 from J; bases not matched to a gene: 7. CDR3 sequence reads: CASSSTGGSQETQYF. Here the CDR3 DNA reads TGTGCCAGCAGTTCAACGGGGGGTTCTCAAGAGACCCAGTACTTC.

The V and J genes are TRBV4-2 and TRBJ1-2; TRBD1 agrees at 7 bases. Germline V gene sequence: CDR1 LGHNA, CDR2 YNFKEQ. After removal of 0 bases from V and 6 bases from J, the junction contained 13 bases not matched to a gene. The CDR3 is made up of 17 amino acids. The CDR3 region has the DNA TGTGCCAGCAGCCAAGATCTGGCTCTGACAGGGCTGAATGGCTACACCTTC. It encodes CASSQDLALTGLNGYTF.

The chain links TRBV18 to TRBJ1-4, with TRBD1 matching over 10 bases. From germline, CDR1 is KGHSH and CDR2 LQKENI. V shed 4 bases and J 5 bases; nucleotides not matched to a gene: 4. CDR3 length: 15 residues. In DNA, the CDR3 is TGTGCCAGCTCACTCGGGACAGGGGCGAATGAAAAACTGTTTTTT. Encoded protein: CASSLGTGANEKLFF. Full variable domain (remainder filled in from reference TRBV18 and TRBJ1-4): NAGVMQNPRHLVRRRGQEARLRCSPMKGHSHVYWYRQLPEEGLKFMVYLQKENIIDESGMPKERFSAEFPKEGPSILRIQQVVRGDSAAYFCASSLGTGANEKLFFGSGTQLSVL.